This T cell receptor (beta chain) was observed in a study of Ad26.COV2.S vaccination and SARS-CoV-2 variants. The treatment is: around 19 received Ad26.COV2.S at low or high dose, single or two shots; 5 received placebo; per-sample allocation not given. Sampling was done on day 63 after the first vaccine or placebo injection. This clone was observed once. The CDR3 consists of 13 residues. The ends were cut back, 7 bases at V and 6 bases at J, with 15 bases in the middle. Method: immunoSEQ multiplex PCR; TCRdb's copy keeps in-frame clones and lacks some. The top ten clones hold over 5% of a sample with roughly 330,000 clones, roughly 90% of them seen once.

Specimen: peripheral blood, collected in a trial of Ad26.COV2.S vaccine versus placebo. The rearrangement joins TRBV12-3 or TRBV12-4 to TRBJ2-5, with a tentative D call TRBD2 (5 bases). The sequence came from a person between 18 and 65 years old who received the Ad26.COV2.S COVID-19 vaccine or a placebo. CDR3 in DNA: TGTGCCAGCATCGGGGTCGATCGAAAGACCCAGTACTTC. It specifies CASIGVDRKTQYF.